The 27 T cell receptor beta chains in this list originate from one sample, sequenced in a study of CD8+ T cells in alopecia areata. After isolation, RNA underwent reverse transcription to generate cDNA as the sequencing template. Produced via immunoSEQ multiplex PCR; TCRdb's table is partial and in-frame only. This table has 190,000 or so clones, roughly 64% appearing once. Indicated treatment: oral pan-JAK inhibitor, 5-10 mg twice daily. The sequencing here drew on CD8+ T cells sorted from blood, taken at week 24, from a patient treated with tofacitinib. All receptors derive from a human donor with alopecia areata.

This clone was detected only a few times. The germline gene is not matched at one end of the junction; a read error may be the cause. This chain uses TRBV19 with TRBJ2-1, with D possibly being TRBD1 or TRBD2 (6 bases each). The CDR3 contains 13 residues. Germline loops: CDR1 LNHDA, CDR2 SQIVND (reference sequence). CDR3 amino acids: CASTWGAYNEQFF. The CDR3 bases are TGCGCCAGTACGTGGGGGGCGTACAATGAGCAGTTCTTC.

The V gene is TRBV2, the J gene TRBJ2-7; 9 positions agree with TRBD1. J gave up 6 bases and V 3 bases, and 6 bases lay outside the gene matches. The germline V gene has CDR1 SNHLY and CDR2 FYNNEI. The CDR3 has 14 residues. In DNA form, the CDR3 reads TGTGCCAGCAGTGAGACAGGGGGAATTCTCGAGCAGTACTTC. The encoded protein is CASSETGGILEQYF.

CDR3 nucleotides: TGTGCCAGCTCGTACCTTGGTGAGGAGACCCAGTACTTC. Protein product: CASSYLGEETQYF. This chain joins TRBV7-9 and TRBJ2-5, with D uncertain. This CDR3 is 13 amino acids long. Germline V gene lookup returns CDR1 SEHNR and CDR2 FQNEAQ (reference sequence). Between the trimmed V and J ends, which lost 8 bases and 5 bases, there was a span of 15 bases. Filled out from reference TRBV7-9 and TRBJ2-5, the complete variable domain reads DTGVSQNPRHKITKRGQNVTFRCDPISEHNRLYWYRQTLGQGPEFLTYFQNEAQLEKSRLLSDRFSAERPKGSFSTLEIQRTEQGDSAMYLCASSYLGEETQYFGPGTRLLVL.

This CDR3 reads CASSVEGYSGADTQYF. The CDR3 bases are TGTGCCAGCAGCGTAGAGGGATACTCCGGGGCAGATACGCAGTATTTT. This chain connects TRBV9 to TRBJ2-3, with D possibly TRBD2 on 5 matching bases. The CDR3 length is 16 residues. V lost 0 bases and J lost 4, with 15 bases in between. The germline V gene encodes CDR1 SGDLS and CDR2 YYNGEE.

The chain links TRBV6-5 to TRBJ2-5; D might be TRBD1 (7 bases). V was shortened by 0 bases and J by 4 bases, with 12 bases between the two germline ends. The CDR3 runs to 15 residues. Germline V CDR1 and CDR2: MNHEY, SVGAGI. This chain's CDR3 is CASSYSQGGGETQYF. The CDR3 DNA follows: TGTGCCAGCAGTTACTCGCAGGGGGGAGGAGAGACCCAGTACTTC.

The chain links TRBV29-1 to TRBJ2-2; possible D gene TRBD1, 5 bases. Trimming pared 0 bases from V and 3 bases from J, leaving 14 bases between. Germline-derived CDR1 and CDR2 are SQVTM and ANQGSEA. The CDR3 is 16 amino acids. In DNA form, the CDR3 reads TGCAGCGTTGAAGAGGCGCAGGGTTTTTACACCGGGGAGCTGTTTTTT. It translates to CSVEEAQGFYTGELFF.

V and J are TRBV4-1 and TRBJ2-5, with 7 bases aligning to TRBD1. Germline assignment: CDR1 MGHRA and CDR2 YSYEKL. With 2 bases clipped from V and 4 bases from J, the junction kept 7 bases outside the gene matches. CDR3 length equals 15 residues. CDR3 amino acids: CASSQKGADVETQYF. CDR3 bases: TGCGCCAGCAGCCAAAAGGGGGCCGATGTAGAGACCCAGTACTTC.

This clone was recorded a few times. The chain recombines TRBV2 with TRBJ2-3; 7 bases are a match to TRBD1. The V and J ends lost 3 bases and 5 bases, in that order; junction bases with no gene match: 5. CDR3 length: 14 amino acids. Looked up from germline, CDR1 is SNHLY and CDR2 is FYNNEI. As DNA, the CDR3 is TGTGCCAGCAGTGAGGGCAGGGGGAAAGATACGCAGTATTTT. Protein: CASSEGRGKDTQYF.

This clone appeared a few times. The chain joins TRBV2 to TRBJ2-5; TRBD2 is a possible D gene (6 bases). The V and J ends lost 6 bases and 1 base respectively, with 12 bases between them. CDR3 size: 14 residues. CDR1 is SNHLY, CDR2 FYNNEI, per germline. CDR3 region: CASRPRGLQETQYF. The CDR3 DNA sequence: TGTGCCAGCAGACCCCGGGGACTCCAAGAGACCCAGTACTTC.

The chain is built from TRBV5-6 and TRBJ2-2; D call uncertain. The V end lost 4 bases, the J end lost 6 bases, and 7 bases lay between the germline ends. CDR1 is SGHDT, CDR2 YYEEEE, per germline. This CDR3 region has 12 residues. Written as DNA, the CDR3 is TGTGCCAGCAGCGGGATTCCCGGGGAGCTGTTTTTT. Its protein is CASSGIPGELFF.

As concerns this clone: A read error may explain this, as a much larger clone is one base away. For the CDR3, the DNA is TGTGCCAGCGGCCTGGACCAAGAGACCCAGTACTTC. It codes for CASGLDQETQYF. The chain has TRBV7-9 and TRBJ2-5, with D unresolved. The germline V and J ends were trimmed by 8 bases and 0 bases, with 7 bases remaining between them. Per the germline V gene, CDR1 is SEHNR and CDR2 is FQNEAQ (reference sequence). The CDR3 consists of 12 residues.

This chain joins TRBV15 and TRBJ2-7; D possibly uses TRBD1 or TRBD2 (5 bases each). This CDR3 is 12 amino acids long. CDR1 LNHNV and CDR2 YYDKDF come from the germline V gene (reference sequence). V lost 1 base and J lost 6, with 7 bases in between. Here the CDR3 reads CATSRGGVEQYF. In nucleotides, the CDR3 is TGTGCCACCAGCAGAGGAGGGGTCGAGCAGTACTTC.

This clone was counted a few times. The rearrangement links TRBV7-9 to TRBJ2-7; D is undetermined. V lost 5 bases and J lost 5, with 10 bases in between. CDR1 is SEHNR, CDR2 FQNEAQ, per germline (reference sequence). This CDR3 contains 12 residues. CDR3 sequence: CASSPTVHEQYF. CDR3 nucleotide sequence: TGTGCCAGCAGCCCTACTGTCCACGAGCAGTACTTC.

This clone has more than one count but fewer than ten. The chain combines TRBV25-1 with TRBJ1-5; 7 bases are shared with TRBD1. The V and J ends lost 4 bases and 3 bases, in that order; junction bases with no gene match: 12. Germline CDR1 reads MGHDK; CDR2 reads SYGVNS. The CDR3 is made up of 17 amino acids. The CDR3 region has the DNA TGTGCCAGCAGTGGCCACCCCACAGGGGTGGACAATCAGCCCCAGCATTTT. Protein sequence: CASSGHPTGVDNQPQHF.

This rearrangement joins TRBV6-6 to TRBJ2-5, with D uncertain. Germline V gene data show CDR1 as MNHNY and CDR2 as SVGAGI (reference sequence). The CDR3 covers 15 residues. V shed 6 bases and J shed 1 base, with 15 bases lying between them. The CDR3 here is CASRPRTIFQETQYF. Here the CDR3 DNA reads TGTGCCAGCAGACCTCGAACAATTTTCCAAGAGACCCAGTACTTC.

The chain is built from TRBV15 and TRBJ1-5; the D is unclear. Germline lookup yields CDR1 LNHNV and CDR2 YYDKDF (reference sequence). V lost 4 bases to trimming and J lost 0 bases, with 10 bases between them. This CDR3 contains 15 residues. CDR3 region: CATSMVGYSNQPQHF. The CDR3 DNA is TGTGCCACCAGCATGGTGGGTTATAGCAATCAGCCCCAGCATTTT. The complete variable domain, with remaining parts taken from reference TRBV15 and TRBJ1-5, reads DAMVIQNPRYQVTQFGKPVTLSCSQTLNHNVMYWYQQKSSQAPKLLFHYYDKDFNNEADTPDNFQSRRPNTSFCFLDIRSPGLGDTAMYLCATSMVGYSNQPQHFGDGTRLSIL.

This rearrangement joins TRBV7-9 to TRBJ2-3; D call uncertain. V shed 1 base and J shed 6 bases, with 5 bases lying between them. The CDR3 covers 12 residues. The germline V gene has CDR1 SEHNR and CDR2 FQNEAQ (reference sequence). The CDR3 spells CASSLVVDTQYF. The CDR3 DNA sequence: TGTGCCAGCAGCTTAGTTGTGGATACGCAGTATTTT.

This rearrangement joins TRBV6-5 to TRBJ2-3, with TRBD1 matching 8 bases. J gave up 2 bases and V 6 bases, and 4 bases lay outside the gene matches. Germline loops: CDR1 MNHEY, CDR2 SVGAGI. The CDR3 has 14 amino acids. CDR3 protein: CASRSDRVTDTQYF. CDR3 DNA sequence: TGTGCCAGCAGGTCGGACAGGGTCACAGATACGCAGTATTTT.

This chain uses TRBV29-1 with TRBJ1-3; no definite D call. The CDR3 sequence is 15 residues long. CDR1 and CDR2 from the germline V gene are SQVTM and ANQGSEA. Trimming pared 2 bases from V and 0 bases from J, leaving 11 bases between. The CDR3 here is CSVEYAKNSGNTIYF. The DNA of the CDR3 is TGCAGCGTTGAATACGCAAAGAACTCTGGAAACACCATATATTTT. Full variable domain (missing parts from reference TRBV29-1 and TRBJ1-3): SAVISQKPSRDICQRGTSLTIQCQVDSQVTMMFWYRQQPGQSLTLIATANQGSEATYESGFVIDKFPISRPNLTFSTLTVSNMSPEDSSIYLCSVEYAKNSGNTIYFGEGSWLTVV.

This clone has a handful of counts. V and J are TRBV30 and TRBJ2-4, with D perhaps being TRBD1 or TRBD2 (5 bases each). The V and J ends lost 1 base and 6 bases respectively, with 13 bases between them. The CDR3 is 14 amino acids. Germline CDR1 and CDR2: GTSNPN and SVGIG (reference sequence). The CDR3 DNA reads TGTGCCTGGAGTGGGTGGGAGAGGGGAAACATTCAGTACTTC. Protein sequence: CAWSGWERGNIQYF.

J is TRBJ2-1 and V is TRBV15, with TRBD2 matching over 9 bases. CDR3 size: 16 residues. Germline V gene data show CDR1 as LNHNV and CDR2 as YYDKDF (reference sequence). The trim removed 3 bases at V and 8 bases at J, leaving 11 bases unmatched. CDR3 nucleotides: TGTGCCACCAGCAGTACCGGGACTAGCAAGCGCGATGAGCAGTTCTTC. Encoded protein: CATSSTGTSKRDEQFF.

The rearrangement uses TRBV27 and TRBJ2-2, with 11 positions matching TRBD2. The CDR3 extends over 13 amino acids. The germline CDR1 and CDR2 sequences are MNHEY and SMNVEV (reference sequence). V shed 8 bases and J 6 bases; nucleotides not matched to a gene: 2. The CDR3 protein is CASRTSGPGELFF. In DNA, the CDR3 is TGTGCCAGCCGGACTAGCGGGCCCGGGGAGCTGTTTTTT.

The chain has TRBV7-6 and TRBJ2-3; a weak D match, TRBD2 (5 bases). CDR1 and CDR2 from the germline V gene are SGHVS and FNYEAQ. With 0 bases removed from V and 3 bases from J, the gap between germline ends came to 7 bases. The CDR3 has 14 amino acids. This CDR3 is CASSLAGGTDTQYF. The CDR3 nucleotides are TGTGCCAGCAGCTTAGCAGGCGGGACAGATACGCAGTATTTT.

The V gene is TRBV27, the J gene TRBJ2-2; tentative D call: TRBD2 (6 bases). The CDR3 consists of 14 residues. CDR1 is MNHEY and CDR2 is SMNVEV in the germline V gene (reference sequence). Trimming cost V 5 bases and J 1 base, with 8 bases left between them. The CDR3 loop is CASSVGGNTGELFF. The CDR3 bases are TGTGCCAGCAGTGTCGGGGGGAACACCGGGGAGCTGTTTTTT.

This clone was picked up a small number of times. The chain carries TRBV5-6 and TRBJ2-3; TRBD2 aligns across 11 bases. The germline gives CDR1 SGHDT, CDR2 YYEEEE. V lost 4 bases to trimming and J lost 3 bases; unmatched junction nucleotides: 4. This CDR3 contains 15 residues. CDR3 sequence reads: CASSTSSGGTDTQYF. The CDR3 DNA reads TGTGCCAGCAGCACCTCTAGCGGGGGGACAGATACGCAGTATTTT.

This clone was observed a few times. This sequence joins TRBV30 and TRBJ1-2; TRBD1 agrees at 7 bases. The trim removed 3 bases at V and 5 bases at J, leaving 12 bases unmatched. The CDR3 length is 15 residues. The germline V gene encodes CDR1 GTSNPN and CDR2 SVGIG (reference sequence). The CDR3 coding sequence is TGTGCCTGGAGCCACACGGGACAGCTGCTTTATGGCTACACCTTC. Its translation is CAWSHTGQLLYGYTF.

This clone was observed a single time. This chain links TRBV27 with TRBJ2-6; D call uncertain. V shed 6 bases and J shed 0 bases, with 6 bases lying between them. The CDR3 totals 14 residues. Germline loops: CDR1 MNHEY, CDR2 SMNVEV (reference sequence). The CDR3 sequence: CASREDSGANVLTF. CDR3 bases: TGTGCCAGCAGAGAGGACTCTGGGGCCAACGTCCTGACTTTC.